This T cell receptor (beta chain) originates from a study of cytomegalovirus exposure and HLA in healthy donors. Study in general: Early released data had about 85 million unique TCRs, all coming from HLA-typed donors.

60 Vbeta and 13 Jbeta primers were used in PCR. Assay: immunoSEQ multiplex PCR; the TCRdb copy retains only in-frame clones and omits some. The sample lists under 150,000 clones, 78% occurring once. Sequenced material: PBMCs. The receptor was isolated from a woman under 30 in good health and CMV-seronegative.

The chain's CDR3 is CATTVRLNHGDTQYF. The CDR3 DNA follows: TGTGCCACCACCGTGAGGCTCAACCATGGGGATACGCAGTATTTT. The V gene is TRBV6-1, the J gene TRBJ2-3; D call uncertain. Germline V gene data show CDR1 as MNHNS and CDR2 as SASEGT. CDR3 size: 15 residues. V was cut by 10 bases and J by 6 bases, with 23 bases left in between.